This T cell receptor beta chain originates from a study of OX40 agonist ivuxolimab in advanced cancers. Overall study: The patients received agonistic anti-OX40 (CD134) antibody ivuxolimab. Patients with prior anti-PD-1, anti-PD-L1 or anti-CTLA-4 therapy were eligible; 40% had some.

Study conclusions and caveats: Determination of antigen specificity was not performed for the expanded peripheral T cells.

Concerning this clone: The antigen remains unidentified.

Sequencing used immunoSEQ multiplex PCR; TCRdb keeps in-frame clones, though not all of them. The sample holds 68,000 or so clones, 75% to 85% seen once. CDR3 length equals 13 residues. V shed 5 bases and J shed 2 bases, with 9 bases lying between them. Germline CDR1 is MNHNS and CDR2 is SASEGT. The material was CD4+ or CD8+ T cells sorted from blood, obtained in a trial of the OX40 agonist ivuxolimab. This clonotype was obtained from an adult with an advanced solid tumor such as melanoma, head and neck, liver or kidney cancer. V is TRBV6-1 and J is TRBJ2-5, with D tentatively TRBD1 (6 bases). The DNA of the CDR3 is TGTGCCAGCAGTTGGGGGCGTCAAGAGACCCAGTACTTC. This gives the protein CASSWGRQETQYF.